This T cell receptor (beta chain) was sequenced in a study of cytomegalovirus exposure and HLA in healthy donors. Clones were sequenced by immunoSEQ multiplex PCR, and TCRdb holds only the in-frame ones, with some missing. The table lists about 330,000 clones, around 86% of them singletons. Turning to this clone: No antigen is known for it.

While the first cohort had some 700 subjects, the donors belonged to the separate validation cohort of over a hundred subjects. Whole-study findings and limits: The authors confirmed in vitro that three CMV-associated chains were specific for CMV antigens. Cytomegalovirus status was reportedly diagnosed by the classifier with high sensitivity and specificity. The majority of TCR sequences were rare, yet some public TCRs appeared in many donors.

The germline V and J ends were trimmed by 2 bases and 3 bases, with 11 bases remaining between them. Germline lookup yields CDR1 ENHRY and CDR2 SYGVKD. The CDR3 covers 14 residues. Sample: PBMCs. The rearrangement joins TRBV10-3 to TRBJ2-7; perhaps TRBD1 as D (6 bases). This clonotype was obtained from a woman between 18 and 30 years old in good health and CMV-seronegative. The CDR3 bases are TGTGCCATCAGTGAGATGGACAGAAACTACGAGCAGTACTTC. Encoded protein: CAISEMDRNYEQYF.